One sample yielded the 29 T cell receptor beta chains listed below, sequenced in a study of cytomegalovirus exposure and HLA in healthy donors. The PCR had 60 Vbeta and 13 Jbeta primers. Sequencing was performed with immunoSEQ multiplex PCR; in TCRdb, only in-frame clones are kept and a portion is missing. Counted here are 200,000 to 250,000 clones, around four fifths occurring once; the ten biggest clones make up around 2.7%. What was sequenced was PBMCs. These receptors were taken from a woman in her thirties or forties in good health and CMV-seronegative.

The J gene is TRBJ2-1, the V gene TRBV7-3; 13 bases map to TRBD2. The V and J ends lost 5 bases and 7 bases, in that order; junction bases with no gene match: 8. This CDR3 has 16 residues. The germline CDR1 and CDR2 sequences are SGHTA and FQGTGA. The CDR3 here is CASSLGGTSGKNEQFF. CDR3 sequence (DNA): TGTGCCAGCAGCCTTGGAGGGACTAGCGGGAAGAATGAGCAGTTCTTC.

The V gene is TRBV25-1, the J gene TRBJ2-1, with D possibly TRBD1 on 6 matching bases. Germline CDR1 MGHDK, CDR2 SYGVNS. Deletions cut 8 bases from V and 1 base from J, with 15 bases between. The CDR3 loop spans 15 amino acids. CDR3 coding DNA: TGTGCCAGCGTTCCGCAGGGGTCATCCTACAATGAGCAGTTCTTC. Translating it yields CASVPQGSSYNEQFF.

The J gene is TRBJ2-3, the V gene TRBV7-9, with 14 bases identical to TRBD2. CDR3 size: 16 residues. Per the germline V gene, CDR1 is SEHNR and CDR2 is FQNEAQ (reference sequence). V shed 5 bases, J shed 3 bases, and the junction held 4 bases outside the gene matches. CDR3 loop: CASSQTSGRGTDTQYF. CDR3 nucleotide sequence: TGTGCCAGCAGCCAGACTAGCGGGAGGGGGACAGATACGCAGTATTTT.

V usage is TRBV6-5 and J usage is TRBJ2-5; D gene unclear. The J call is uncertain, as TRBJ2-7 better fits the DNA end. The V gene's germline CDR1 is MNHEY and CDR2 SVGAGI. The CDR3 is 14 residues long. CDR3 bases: TGTGCCAGCAGGGCCGCCGTTGGGCTCTCCGAGCAGTACTTC. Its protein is CASRAAVGLSEQYF.

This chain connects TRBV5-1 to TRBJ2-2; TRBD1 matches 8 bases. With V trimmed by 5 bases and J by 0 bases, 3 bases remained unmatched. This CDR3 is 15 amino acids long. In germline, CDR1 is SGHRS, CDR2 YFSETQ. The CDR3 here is CASRDREPNTGELFF. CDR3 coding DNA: TGCGCCAGCAGGGACAGGGAACCGAACACCGGGGAGCTGTTTTTT.

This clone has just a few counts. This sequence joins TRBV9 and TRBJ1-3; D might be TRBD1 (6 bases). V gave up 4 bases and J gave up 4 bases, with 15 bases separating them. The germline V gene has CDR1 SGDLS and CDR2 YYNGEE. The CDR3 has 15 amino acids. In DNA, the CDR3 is TGTGCCAGCAGCACCTCACAGGGCATGGGAAACACCATATATTTT. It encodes CASSTSQGMGNTIYF.

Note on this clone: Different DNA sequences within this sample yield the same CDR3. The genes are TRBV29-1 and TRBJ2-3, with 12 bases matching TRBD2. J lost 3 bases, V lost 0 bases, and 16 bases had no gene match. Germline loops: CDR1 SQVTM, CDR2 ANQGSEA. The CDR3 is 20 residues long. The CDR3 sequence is CSVEDFRTLKLAGGTDTQYF. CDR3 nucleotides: TGCAGCGTTGAAGATTTTAGGACGCTTAAGCTAGCGGGAGGGACAGATACGCAGTATTTT.

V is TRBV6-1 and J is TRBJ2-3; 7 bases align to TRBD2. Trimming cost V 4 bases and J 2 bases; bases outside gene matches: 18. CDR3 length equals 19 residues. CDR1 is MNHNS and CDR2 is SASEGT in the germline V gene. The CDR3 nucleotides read TGTGCCAGCAGTGGCCGGGGGACTACTTCCGTGCCCTCCACAGATACGCAGTATTTT. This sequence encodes CASSGRGTTSVPSTDTQYF.

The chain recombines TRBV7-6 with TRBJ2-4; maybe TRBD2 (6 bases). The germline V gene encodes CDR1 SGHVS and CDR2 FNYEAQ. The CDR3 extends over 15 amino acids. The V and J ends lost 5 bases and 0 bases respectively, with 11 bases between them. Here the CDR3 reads CASSHEAGAKNIQYF. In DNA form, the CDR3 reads TGTGCCAGCAGCCATGAAGCGGGAGCCAAAAACATTCAGTACTTC.

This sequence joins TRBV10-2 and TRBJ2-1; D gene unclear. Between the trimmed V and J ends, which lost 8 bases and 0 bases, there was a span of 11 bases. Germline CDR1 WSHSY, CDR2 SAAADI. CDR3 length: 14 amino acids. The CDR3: CASLSSSSYNEQFF. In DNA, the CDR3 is TGCGCCAGCCTAAGTTCTAGCTCCTACAATGAGCAGTTCTTC.

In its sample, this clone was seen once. The CDR3 nucleotides read TGTGCCAGCAGTTTAAGGGTTCTCGGAGGATTCACTGAAGCTTTCTTT. It is translated as CASSLRVLGGFTEAFF. The chain carries TRBV6-6 and TRBJ1-1; the D is unclear. Per the germline V gene, CDR1 is MNHNY and CDR2 is SVGAGI (reference sequence). V was cut by 4 bases and J by 4 bases, with 19 bases left in between. The CDR3 contains 16 residues.

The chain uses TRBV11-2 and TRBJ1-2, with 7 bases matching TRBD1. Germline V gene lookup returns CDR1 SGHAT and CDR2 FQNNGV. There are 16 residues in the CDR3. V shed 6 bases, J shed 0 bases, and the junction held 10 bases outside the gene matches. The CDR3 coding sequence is TGTGCCAGCAGTCCTTCCGGGACAGCTTCTAACTATGGCTACACCTTC. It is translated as CASSPSGTASNYGYTF.

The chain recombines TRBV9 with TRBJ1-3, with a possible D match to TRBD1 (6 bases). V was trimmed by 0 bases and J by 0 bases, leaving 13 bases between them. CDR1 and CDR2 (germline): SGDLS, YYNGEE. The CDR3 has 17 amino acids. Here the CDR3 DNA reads TGTGCCAGCAGCGTAGGGTGGGGGCTGAGCTCTGGAAACACCATATATTTT. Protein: CASSVGWGLSSGNTIYF.

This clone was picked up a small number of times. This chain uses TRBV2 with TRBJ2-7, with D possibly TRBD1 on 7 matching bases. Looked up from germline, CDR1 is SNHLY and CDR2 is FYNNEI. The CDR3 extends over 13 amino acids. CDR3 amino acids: CAISSSGGYEQYF. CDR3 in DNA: TGTGCGATCAGTTCATCAGGGGGGTACGAGCAGTACTTC.

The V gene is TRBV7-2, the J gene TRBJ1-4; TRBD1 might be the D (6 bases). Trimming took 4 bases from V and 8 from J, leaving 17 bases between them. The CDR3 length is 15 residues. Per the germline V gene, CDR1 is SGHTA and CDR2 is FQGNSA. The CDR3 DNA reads TGTGCCAGCAGCTCCCTGACAGGAGGACGCGAAAAACTGTTTTTT. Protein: CASSSLTGGREKLFF.

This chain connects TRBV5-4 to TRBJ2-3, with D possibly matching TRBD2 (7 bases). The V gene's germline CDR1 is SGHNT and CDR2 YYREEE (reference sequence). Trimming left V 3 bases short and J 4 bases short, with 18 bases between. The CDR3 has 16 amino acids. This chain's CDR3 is CASSSLGGGDADTQYF. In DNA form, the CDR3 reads TGTGCCAGCAGCTCTCTTGGGGGGGGCGATGCAGATACGCAGTATTTT.

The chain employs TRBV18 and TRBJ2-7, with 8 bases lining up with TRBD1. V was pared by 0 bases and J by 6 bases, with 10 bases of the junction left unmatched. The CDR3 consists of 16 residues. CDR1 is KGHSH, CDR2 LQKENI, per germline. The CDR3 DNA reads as TGTGCCAGCTCACCACCGGGGGCAGGGGGCCGAACCGAGCAGTACTTC. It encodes CASSPPGAGGRTEQYF. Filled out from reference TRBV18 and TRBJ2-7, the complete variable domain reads NAGVMQNPRHLVRRRGQEARLRCSPMKGHSHVYWYRQLPEEGLKFMVYLQKENIIDESGMPKERFSAEFPKEGPSILRIQQVVRGDSAAYFCASSPPGAGGRTEQYFGPGTRLTVT.

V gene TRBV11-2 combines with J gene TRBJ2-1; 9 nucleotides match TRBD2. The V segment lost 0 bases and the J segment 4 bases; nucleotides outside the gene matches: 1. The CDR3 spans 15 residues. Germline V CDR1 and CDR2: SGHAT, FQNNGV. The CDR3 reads CASSLEREGYNEQFF. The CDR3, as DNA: TGTGCCAGCAGCTTAGAGCGGGAGGGGTACAATGAGCAGTTCTTC.

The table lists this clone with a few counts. The CDR3 protein is CAGPIGIYNEQFF. CDR3 in DNA: TGTGCCGGGCCGATCGGCATCTACAATGAGCAGTTCTTC. The chain links TRBV30 to TRBJ2-1; D uncertain. CDR3 length: 13 amino acids. CDR1 is GTSNPN, CDR2 SVGIG, per germline (reference sequence). V gave up 8 bases and J gave up 3 bases, with 14 bases separating them.

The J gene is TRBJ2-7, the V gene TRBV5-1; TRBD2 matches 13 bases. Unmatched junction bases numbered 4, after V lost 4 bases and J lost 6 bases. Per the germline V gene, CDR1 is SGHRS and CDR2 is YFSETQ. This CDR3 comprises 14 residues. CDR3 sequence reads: CASSPGLAGVEQYF. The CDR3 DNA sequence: TGCGCCAGCAGCCCTGGACTAGCGGGAGTCGAGCAGTACTTC.

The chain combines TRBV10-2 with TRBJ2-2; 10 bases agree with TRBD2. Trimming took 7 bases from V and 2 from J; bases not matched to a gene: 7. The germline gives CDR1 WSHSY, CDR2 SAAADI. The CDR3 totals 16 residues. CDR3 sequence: CASIRSGRGNTGELFF. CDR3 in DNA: TGCGCCAGCATTAGAAGCGGGAGGGGTAACACCGGGGAGCTGTTTTTT.

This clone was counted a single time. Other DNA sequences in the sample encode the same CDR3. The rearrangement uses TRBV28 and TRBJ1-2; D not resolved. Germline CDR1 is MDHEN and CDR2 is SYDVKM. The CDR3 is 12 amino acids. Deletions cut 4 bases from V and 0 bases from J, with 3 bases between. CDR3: CASSSSNYGYTF. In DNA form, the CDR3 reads TGTGCCAGCAGTTCCTCTAACTATGGCTACACCTTC.

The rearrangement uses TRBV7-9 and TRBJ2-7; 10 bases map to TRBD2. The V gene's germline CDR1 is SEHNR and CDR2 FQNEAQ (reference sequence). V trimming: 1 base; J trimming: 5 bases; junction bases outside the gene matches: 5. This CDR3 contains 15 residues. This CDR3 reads CASSLVAGGTHEQYF. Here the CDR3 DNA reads TGTGCCAGCAGCTTAGTAGCGGGAGGAACCCACGAGCAGTACTTC.

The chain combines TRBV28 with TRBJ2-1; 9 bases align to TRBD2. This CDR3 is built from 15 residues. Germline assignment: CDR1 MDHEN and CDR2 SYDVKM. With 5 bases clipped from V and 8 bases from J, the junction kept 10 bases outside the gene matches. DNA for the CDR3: TGTGCCAGCAGTGGGGTCGCGGGAGGGCCGGATGAGCAGTTCTTC. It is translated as CASSGVAGGPDEQFF.

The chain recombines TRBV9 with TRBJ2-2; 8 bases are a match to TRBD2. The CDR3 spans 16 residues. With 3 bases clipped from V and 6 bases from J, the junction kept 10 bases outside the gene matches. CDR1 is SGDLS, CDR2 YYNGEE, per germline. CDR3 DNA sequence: TGTGCCAGCAGCGAGGGACTGAGCGGGAGCCCCGGGGAGCTGTTTTTT. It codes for CASSEGLSGSPGELFF.

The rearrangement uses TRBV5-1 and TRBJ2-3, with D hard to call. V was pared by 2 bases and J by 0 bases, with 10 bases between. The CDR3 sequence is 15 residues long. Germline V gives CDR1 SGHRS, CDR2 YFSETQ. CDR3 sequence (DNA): TGCGCCAGCAGCTTCGGGTCTGGAAGCACAGATACGCAGTATTTT. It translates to CASSFGSGSTDTQYF.

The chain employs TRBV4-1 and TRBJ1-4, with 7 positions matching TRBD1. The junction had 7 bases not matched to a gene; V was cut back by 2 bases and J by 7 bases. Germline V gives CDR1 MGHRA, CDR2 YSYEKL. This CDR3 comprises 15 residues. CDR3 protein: CASSQPRGHGEKLFF. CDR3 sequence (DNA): TGCGCCAGCAGCCAACCGAGGGGGCACGGTGAAAAACTGTTTTTT.

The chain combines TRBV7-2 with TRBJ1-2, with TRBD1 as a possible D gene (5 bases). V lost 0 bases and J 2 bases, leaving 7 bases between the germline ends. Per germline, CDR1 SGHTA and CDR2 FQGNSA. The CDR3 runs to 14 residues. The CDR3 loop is CASSLARANYGYTF. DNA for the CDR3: TGTGCCAGCAGCTTAGCCAGGGCGAACTATGGCTACACCTTC. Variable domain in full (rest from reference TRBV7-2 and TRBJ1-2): GAGVSQSPSNKVTEKGKDVELRCDPISGHTALYWYRQSLGQGLEFLIYFQGNSAPDKSGLPSDRFSAERTGGSVSTLTIQRTQQEDSAVYLCASSLARANYGYTFGSGTRLTVV.

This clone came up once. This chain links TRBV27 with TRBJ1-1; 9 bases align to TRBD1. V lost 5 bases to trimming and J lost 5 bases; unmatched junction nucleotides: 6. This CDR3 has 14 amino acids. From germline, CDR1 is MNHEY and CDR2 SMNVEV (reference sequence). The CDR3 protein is CASSATGGGTEAFF. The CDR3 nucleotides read TGTGCCAGCAGTGCGACAGGGGGAGGAACTGAAGCTTTCTTT.